This TCR beta chain was retrieved from a study of shared clonotypes between healthy human individuals. TCRdb keeps only in-frame clones here, not all; method: immunoSEQ multiplex PCR. The table records just over 2,000,000 clones, roughly 94% of them present only once. The CDR3 has 15 amino acids. The V gene lost 2 bases and the J gene lost 8 bases, with 13 bases spanning the gap. Germline CDR1 reads MNHNY; CDR2 reads SVGAGI (reference sequence). Naive CD8 cells were CD45RO-negative, positively selected for CCR7, excluding terminally differentiated effector memory CD45RA+ cells. V gene TRBV6-6 combines with J gene TRBJ1-6; D is unresolved. This receptor was obtained from a man aged 18-30 years in good health. The sequenced sample was naive CD8+ T cells sorted from blood. This CDR3 reads CASSYRETHYSPLHF. The CDR3 DNA reads TGTGCCAGCAGTTACAGGGAAACCCATTATTCACCCCTCCACTTT.